The present TCR beta chain was sequenced within a study of CD8+CD57+ T cells in acquired aplastic anemia. Flow cytometry had shown expanded CD8+CD57+ cells in the patients chosen for sequencing. Template material for TCR beta VDJ and CDR3 profiling consisted of genomic DNA. TCRdb fed the reads into MiXCR, producing one record per CDR3 protein. The data contain roughly 200,000 distinct CDR3 sequences, roughly 60% of them singletons. The CDR3 has 16 residues. Losses at the gene ends were 0 bases for V and 4 bases for J; bases not matched to a gene: 7. Germline-derived CDR1 and CDR2 are SGDLS and YYNGEE.

The sequenced sample was sorted CD4+, CD8+, or CD8+CD57+ T cells (not recorded which) from PBMCs. The receptor was isolated from a human donor with aplastic anemia. V is TRBV9 and J is TRBJ2-1; TRBD2 matches at 7 bases. The CDR3 DNA sequence: TGTGCCAGCAGCGTAGGGTGGTCTAGCGGTTACAATGAGCAGTTCTTC. It yields the protein CASSVGWSSGYNEQFF.